This T cell receptor (beta chain) emerged from a study of CD8 T cells in Susac syndrome. It was with random hexamers that 0.5 to 1 ug RNA was reverse transcribed. Across 54 Vbeta and 13 Jbeta, immunoSEQ multiplex PCR amplified TCR beta CDR3. TCRdb ran MiXCR on the immunoSEQ multiplex PCR reads and lists one entry per CDR3 protein. This sample has some 170,000 distinct CDR3 sequences, with about 95% found just once. From blood CD8+ and CD4+ T cells, the TCR beta chain was sequenced. Negative isolation yielded the CD8+ and CD4+ T cells, while FACS enriched the TEMRA cells. This clonotype originated in a human donor in good health. Sequencing was performed on CD4+ T cells from PBMCs.

CDR3 amino acids: CSARDGTSVNNEQFF. Here the CDR3 DNA reads TGCAGTGCTAGAGATGGGACTAGCGTTAACAATGAGCAGTTCTTC. The gene calls are TRBV20-1 and TRBJ2-1, with 10 bases matching TRBD2. Germline V CDR1 and CDR2: DFQATT, SNEGSKA (reference sequence). Unmatched junction bases numbered 4, after V lost 0 bases and J lost 5 bases. This CDR3 is 15 amino acids long.